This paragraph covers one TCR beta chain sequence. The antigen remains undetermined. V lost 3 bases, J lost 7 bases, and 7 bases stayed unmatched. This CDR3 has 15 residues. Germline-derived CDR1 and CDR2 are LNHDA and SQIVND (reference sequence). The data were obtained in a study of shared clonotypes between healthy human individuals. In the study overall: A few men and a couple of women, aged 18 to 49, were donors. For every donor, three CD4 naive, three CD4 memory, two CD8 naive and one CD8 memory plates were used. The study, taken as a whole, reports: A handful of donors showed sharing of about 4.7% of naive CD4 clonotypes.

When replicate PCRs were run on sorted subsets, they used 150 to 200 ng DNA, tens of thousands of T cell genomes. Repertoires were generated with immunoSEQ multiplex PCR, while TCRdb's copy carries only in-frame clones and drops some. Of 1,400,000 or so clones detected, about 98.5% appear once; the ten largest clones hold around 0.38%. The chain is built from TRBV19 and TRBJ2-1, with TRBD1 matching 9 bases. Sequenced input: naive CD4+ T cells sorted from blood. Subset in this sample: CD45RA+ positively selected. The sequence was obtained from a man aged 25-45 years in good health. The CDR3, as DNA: TGTGCCAGTAGTATCGGACAGGGGAGCTTTAATGAGCAGTTCTTC. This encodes CASSIGQGSFNEQFF.